The 18 T cell receptor beta chains reported below all come from one sample, sequenced in a study of T cell changes during pregnancy in multiple sclerosis. Method: immunoSEQ multiplex PCR; TCRdb's copy keeps in-frame clones and lacks some. The sample includes tens of thousands of clones, nearly 90% of them seen just once. Sequencing used CD4+ T cells from peripheral blood mononuclear cells, obtained in the first trimester of pregnancy. The receptors were gathered from a female donor with multiple sclerosis, enrolled in a pregnancy study.

The J gene is TRBJ2-3, the V gene TRBV12-5; 12 bases fit TRBD1. The length of the CDR3 is 16 residues. V shed 5 bases, J shed 5 bases, and the junction held 8 bases outside the gene matches. Germline V gene sequence: CDR1 LGHNT, CDR2 FRNRAP. CDR3 sequence (DNA): TGTGCTAGTGGTGTCCGGGGACAGGGGGCGAGAGATACGCAGTATTTT. It encodes CASGVRGQGARDTQYF.

The CDR3 nucleotides are TGCGCCAGCAGCTTGGACAGTTCGAATCAGCCCCAGCATTTT. Its protein is CASSLDSSNQPQHF. The rearrangement joins TRBV5-1 to TRBJ1-5; D is uncertain. Germline CDR1 is SGHRS and CDR2 is YFSETQ. This CDR3 region has 14 residues. Trimming removed 0 bases at V and 4 bases at J, with 8 bases between.

CDR3 loop: CASSRQRDQPQHF. Written as DNA, the CDR3 is TGCGCCAGCAGCAGACAGCGGGATCAGCCCCAGCATTTT. The chain carries TRBV10-2 and TRBJ1-5; D perhaps matches TRBD1 (5 bases). Germline V gene lookup returns CDR1 WSHSY and CDR2 SAAADI. The CDR3 spans 13 residues. V was trimmed by 6 bases and J by 5 bases, leaving 11 bases between them.

CDR3 in amino acids: CASSRFRVGQPQHF. CDR3 in DNA: TGTGCCAGCAGCCGGTTCAGGGTGGGCCAGCCCCAGCATTTT. The chain has TRBV6-5 and TRBJ1-5; tentative D call: TRBD1 (5 bases). The CDR3 covers 14 residues. Trimming removed 6 bases from V and 7 bases from J, with 16 bases in between. CDR1 MNHEY and CDR2 SVGAGI come from the germline V gene.

The rearrangement links TRBV7-2 to TRBJ2-3; D might be TRBD2 (6 bases). The CDR3 contains 15 residues. Between the trimmed V and J ends, which lost 3 bases and 0 bases, there was a span of 10 bases. In germline, CDR1 is SGHTA, CDR2 FQGNSA. CDR3 sequence: CASSFQAGSTDTQYF. For the CDR3, the DNA is TGTGCCAGCAGCTTCCAAGCGGGTAGCACAGATACGCAGTATTTT.

V and J are TRBV9 and TRBJ2-7, with 13 bases that match TRBD2. V trimming: 4 bases; J trimming: 4 bases; junction bases outside the gene matches: 14. The CDR3 has 18 residues. Germline CDR1 SGDLS, CDR2 YYNGEE. CDR3 sequence (DNA): TGTGCCAGCAGCCCCGGGACTAGCGGGACCAACGCCAGGTACGAGCAGTACTTC. This codes for CASSPGTSGTNARYEQYF.

This clone is a singleton in its sample. The gene calls are TRBV10-2 and TRBJ1-2; D possibly corresponds to TRBD1 (5 bases). The CDR3 loop spans 16 amino acids. Germline assignment: CDR1 WSHSY and CDR2 SAAADI. Trimming cost V 6 bases and J 0 bases, with 17 bases left between them. The DNA for the CDR3 is TGCGCCAGCAGCCCATCTCTAGGGGTCGCTAACTATGGCTACACCTTC. Translation gives CASSPSLGVANYGYTF.

The chain links TRBV6-5 to TRBJ1-1; TRBD1 agrees at 10 bases. With 5 bases clipped from V and 4 bases from J, the junction kept 1 base outside the gene matches. CDR1 is MNHEY and CDR2 is SVGAGI in the germline V gene. The CDR3 is 13 residues long. In DNA form, the CDR3 reads TGTGCCAGCAGTCGGGACAGGGGCACTGAAGCTTTCTTT. Its translation: CASSRDRGTEAFF.

The chain combines TRBV7-2 with TRBJ2-5; 12 bases align to TRBD2. The CDR3 spans 14 residues. Germline V lookup: CDR1 SGHTA, CDR2 FQGNSA. Unmatched junction bases numbered 4, after V lost 6 bases and J lost 5 bases. This CDR3 is CASRTSGGLETQYF. In nucleotides, the CDR3 is TGTGCCAGCAGGACTAGCGGGGGATTGGAGACCCAGTACTTC. Based on the CDR3 plus reference TRBV7-2 and TRBJ2-5, the full variable domain is GAGVSQSPSNKVTEKGKDVELRCDPISGHTALYWYRQSLGQGLEFLIYFQGNSAPDKSGLPSDRFSAERTGGSVSTLTIQRTQQEDSAVYLCASRTSGGLETQYFGPGTRLLVL.

The V and J genes are TRBV18 and TRBJ2-7, with 12 bases fitting TRBD1. In germline, CDR1 is KGHSH, CDR2 LQKENI. This CDR3 is built from 15 residues. V lost 3 bases, J lost 3 bases, and 3 bases stayed unmatched. Here the CDR3 DNA reads TGTGCCAGCTCACCCGGGACAGGGGGCCACTACGAGCAGTACTTC. Amino acids: CASSPGTGGHYEQYF. Looking up the rest from reference TRBV18 and TRBJ2-7 gives the full variable domain: NAGVMQNPRHLVRRRGQEARLRCSPMKGHSHVYWYRQLPEEGLKFMVYLQKENIIDESGMPKERFSAEFPKEGPSILRIQQVVRGDSAAYFCASSPGTGGHYEQYFGPGTRLTVT.

This clone was recorded once. This chain connects TRBV11-2 to TRBJ1-1, with D unclear. CDR3 length: 17 residues. Between the trimmed V and J ends, which lost 5 bases and 1 base, there was a span of 20 bases. Germline V gene sequence: CDR1 SGHAT, CDR2 FQNNGV. The CDR3 region is CASSIGSLALKNTEAFF. As DNA, the CDR3 is TGTGCCAGCAGCATAGGGTCCTTAGCCTTAAAGAACACTGAAGCTTTCTTT.

The chain links TRBV9 to TRBJ1-5; a weak D match, TRBD1 (5 bases). Germline V CDR1 and CDR2: SGDLS, YYNGEE. The CDR3 sequence is 15 residues long. V lost 0 bases and J lost 0, with 7 bases in between. Here the CDR3 DNA reads TGTGCCAGCAGCGTAGGAAGGGGTAGCAATCAGCCCCAGCATTTT. Encoded protein: CASSVGRGSNQPQHF.

This chain links TRBV27 with TRBJ2-1; D is possibly TRBD2 (5 bases). CDR1 and CDR2 from the germline V gene are MNHEY and SMNVEV (reference sequence). V dropped 7 bases and J dropped 0 bases, with 13 bases sitting between them. CDR3 size: 15 residues. The CDR3 DNA follows: TGTGCCAGCACCCTTGAGCGGAGCTCCTACAATGAGCAGTTCTTC. Translating it yields CASTLERSSYNEQFF.

The rearrangement links TRBV5-1 to TRBJ1-2, with D uncertain. The CDR3 has 14 residues. Germline CDR1 reads SGHRS; CDR2 reads YFSETQ. V lost 0 bases and J lost 6, with 12 bases in between. The CDR3 loop is CASSLESLRDGYTF. The CDR3 nucleotides read TGCGCCAGCAGCTTGGAATCACTGAGGGATGGCTACACCTTC.

The rearrangement joins TRBV18 to TRBJ1-1, with 7 bases matching TRBD1. The V gene's germline CDR1 is KGHSH and CDR2 LQKENI. This CDR3 is built from 13 residues. The junction had 6 bases not matched to a gene; V was cut back by 6 bases and J by 5 bases. CDR3 DNA: TGTGCCAGCTCTCAGGGGGGTAGGACTGAAGCTTTCTTT. Amino acids: CASSQGGRTEAFF.

This chain links TRBV5-1 with TRBJ2-1; 7 bases align to TRBD2. The trim removed 1 base at V and 8 bases at J, leaving 21 bases unmatched. Germline V CDR1 and CDR2: SGHRS, YFSETQ. CDR3 length equals 19 residues. Here the CDR3 DNA reads TGCGCCAGCAGCTTGTCGCGGGAGTGGACACGGGCGCCTTGGGATGAGCAGTTCTTC. Translated: CASSLSREWTRAPWDEQFF. Complete variable domain (other parts from reference TRBV5-1 and TRBJ2-1): KAGVTQTPRYLIKTRGQQVTLSCSPISGHRSVSWYQQTPGQGLQFLFEYFSETQRNKGNFPGRFSGRQFSNSRSEMNVSTLELGDSALYLCASSLSREWTRAPWDEQFFGPGTRLTVL.

The chain employs TRBV29-1 and TRBJ1-4, with 9 bases matching TRBD1. Losses at the gene ends were 7 bases for V and 0 bases for J; bases not matched to a gene: 12. The CDR3 covers 17 residues. CDR1 SQVTM and CDR2 ANQGSEA come from the germline V gene. CDR3 residues: CSARTGTGTATNEKLFF. CDR3 nucleotides: TGCAGCGCACGAACCGGGACAGGGACAGCAACTAATGAAAAACTGTTTTTT.

This sequence joins TRBV7-9 and TRBJ1-5, with no clear D. The CDR3 runs to 14 residues. Germline V CDR1 and CDR2: SEHNR, FQNEAQ (reference sequence). V shed 5 bases and J shed 4 bases, with 12 bases lying between them. CDR3 sequence (DNA): TGTGCCAGCAGCCCCGGGAGTGGGAATCAGCCCCAGCATTTT. This codes for CASSPGSGNQPQHF.